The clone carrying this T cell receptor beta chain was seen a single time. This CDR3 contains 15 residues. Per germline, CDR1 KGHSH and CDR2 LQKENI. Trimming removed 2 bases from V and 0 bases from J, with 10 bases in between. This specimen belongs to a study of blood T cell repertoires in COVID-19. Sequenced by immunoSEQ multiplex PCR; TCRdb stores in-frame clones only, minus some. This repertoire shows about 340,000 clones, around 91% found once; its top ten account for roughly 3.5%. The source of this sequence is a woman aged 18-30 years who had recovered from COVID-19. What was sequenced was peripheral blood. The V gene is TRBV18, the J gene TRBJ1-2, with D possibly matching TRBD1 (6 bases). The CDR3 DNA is TGTGCCAGCTCACCAGAGGCAGGGGCTAACTATGGCTACACCTTC. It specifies CASSPEAGANYGYTF.